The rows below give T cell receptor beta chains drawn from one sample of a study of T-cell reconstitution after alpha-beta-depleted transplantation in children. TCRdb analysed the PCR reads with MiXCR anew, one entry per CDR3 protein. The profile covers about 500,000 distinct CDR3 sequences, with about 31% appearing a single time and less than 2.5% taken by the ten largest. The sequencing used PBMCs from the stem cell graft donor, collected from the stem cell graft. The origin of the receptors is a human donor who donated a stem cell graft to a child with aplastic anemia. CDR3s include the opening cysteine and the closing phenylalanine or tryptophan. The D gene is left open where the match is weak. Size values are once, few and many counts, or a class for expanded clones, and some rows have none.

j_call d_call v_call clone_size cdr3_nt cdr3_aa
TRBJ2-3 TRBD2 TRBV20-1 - TGCAGTGCTAGAGGCCTACTAGCGGGGGCCACAGATACGCAGTATTTT CSARGLLAGATDTQYF
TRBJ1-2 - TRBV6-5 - TGTGCCAGCAGTTACTCGGCGGGGATCCCATCGGGTGGCTACACCTTC CASSYSAGIPSGGYTF
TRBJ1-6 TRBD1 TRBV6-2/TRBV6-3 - TGTGCCAGCAGCTCCGAGAGACCAGGGGGCTTTGGATCCTATAATTCACCCCTCCACTTT CASSSERPGGFGSYNSPLHF
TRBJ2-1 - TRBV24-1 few TGTGCCACCAGTGATTTGAGGAGCAATGAGCAGTTCTTC CATSDLRSNEQFF
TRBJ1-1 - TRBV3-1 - TGTGCCAGCAGCCAGAAACAGGGATCCACAAGTGCTTTCTTT CASSQKQGSTSAFF
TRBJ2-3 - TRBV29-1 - TGCAGCGTTGAACGAACCCTTTCCACAGATACGCAGTATTTT CSVERTLSTDTQYF
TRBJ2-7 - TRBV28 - TGTGCCAGCAAGGGGAGCGGCGAGCAGTACTTC CASKGSGEQYF
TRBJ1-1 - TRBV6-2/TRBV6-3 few TGTGCCAGCATCTCCGGGCCGAGGGCCGGGGGGGAGAACACTGAAGCTTTCTTT CASISGPRAGGENTEAFF
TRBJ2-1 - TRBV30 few TGTGCCTGGAGTAAGGGCCCTGGCCTCCATGAGCAGTTCTTC CAWSKGPGLHEQFF
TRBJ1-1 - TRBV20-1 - TGCAGTGCTACCCGCGGGACACCTATGAACACTGAAGCTTTCTTT CSATRGTPMNTEAFF
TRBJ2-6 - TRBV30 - TGTGCCTTTACGCGTGGACGGCTGGGGAAGGGGGCCAACGTCCTGACTTTC CAFTRGRLGKGANVLTF
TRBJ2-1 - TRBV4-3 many TGCGCCAGCAGGTTAGCGGAAGATTACAATGAGCAGTTCTTC CASRLAEDYNEQFF
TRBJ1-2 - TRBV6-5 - TGTGCCAGCAGTTTACATCCCACCAGAGCTAACTATGGCTACACCTTC CASSLHPTRANYGYTF
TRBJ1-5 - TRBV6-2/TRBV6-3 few TGTGCCAGCGCGGTACAGGTGATGAATCAGCCCCAGCATTTT CASAVQVMNQPQHF
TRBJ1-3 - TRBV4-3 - TGCGCCAGCAGCCAAGATGGGGATTTCTCTGGAAACACCATATATTTT CASSQDGDFSGNTIYF
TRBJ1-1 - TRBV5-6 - TGTGCCAGCAGCTTGTCGGGGCCCACTGAAGCTTTCTTT CASSLSGPTEAFF
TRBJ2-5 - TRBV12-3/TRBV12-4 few TGTGCCAGTAGCGAGCTGCGGGAGACCCAGTACTTC CASSELRETQYF
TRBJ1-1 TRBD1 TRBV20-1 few TGCAGTGCTAGAGCCCTGACAGGGGGCTTTACTGAAGCTTTCTTT CSARALTGGFTEAFF
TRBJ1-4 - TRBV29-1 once TGCAGCGTAGCTCTTACATCCCCTAATGAAAAACTGTTTTTT CSVALTSPNEKLFF
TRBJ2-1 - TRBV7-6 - TGTGCCAGCAGCTTAGCGAGTACCCTCGGCCACAATGAGCAGTTCTTC CASSLASTLGHNEQFF
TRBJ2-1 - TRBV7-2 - TGTGCCAGCAGCTTTGGGCGGTCATCGACCTACAATGAGCAGTTCTTC CASSFGRSSTYNEQFF
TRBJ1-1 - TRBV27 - TGTGCCAGCAGTTTAGGGCTGAGCGTCACTGAAGCTTTCTTT CASSLGLSVTEAFF
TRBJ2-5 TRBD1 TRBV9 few TGTGCCAGCAGCGTAGATCGGGACAGCCAAGAGACCCAGTACTTC CASSVDRDSQETQYF
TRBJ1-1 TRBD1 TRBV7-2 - TGTGCCAGCAGCAGACGACAGGGCCGGACTGAAGCTTTCTTT CASSRRQGRTEAFF
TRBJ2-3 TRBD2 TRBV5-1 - TGCGCCAGCAGCTTGGAGGCTAGCGGGAGACTCACAGATACGCAGTATTTT CASSLEASGRLTDTQYF
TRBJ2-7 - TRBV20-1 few TGCAGTGCTAGAGCCACCGGGACCATATTCTACGAGCAGTACTTC CSARATGTIFYEQYF
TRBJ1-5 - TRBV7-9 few TGTGCCAGCAGTGGGCAACTTAGCAATCAGCCCCAGCATTTT CASSGQLSNQPQHF